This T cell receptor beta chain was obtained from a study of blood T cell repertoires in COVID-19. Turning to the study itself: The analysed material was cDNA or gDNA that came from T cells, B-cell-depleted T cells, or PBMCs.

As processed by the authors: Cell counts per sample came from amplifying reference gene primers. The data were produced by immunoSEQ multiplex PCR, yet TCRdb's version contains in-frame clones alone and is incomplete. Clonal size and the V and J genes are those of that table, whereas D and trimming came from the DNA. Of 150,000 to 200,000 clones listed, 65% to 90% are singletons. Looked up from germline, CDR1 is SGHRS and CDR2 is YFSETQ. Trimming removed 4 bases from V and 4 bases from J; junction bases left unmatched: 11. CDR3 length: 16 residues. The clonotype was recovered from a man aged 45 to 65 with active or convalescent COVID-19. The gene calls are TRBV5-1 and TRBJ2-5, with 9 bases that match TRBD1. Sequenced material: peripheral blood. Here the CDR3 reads CASSGGDRERGETQYF. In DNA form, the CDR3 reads TGCGCCAGCAGCGGGGGGGACAGGGAAAGGGGAGAGACCCAGTACTTC.